These 18 T cell receptor beta chains originate from one sample sequenced in a study of cytomegalovirus exposure and HLA in healthy donors. 13 Jbeta primers and 60 Vbeta primers were used for the PCR. The table came from immunoSEQ multiplex PCR; TCRdb's copy has only in-frame clones and leaves some out. Here the sample spans about 180,000 clones, 75% to 85% being singletons. Sequencing was performed on PBMCs. Source of these receptors: a man aged 18 to 30 in good health and CMV-seronegative.

The chain links TRBV2 to TRBJ2-3; 8 nucleotides line up with TRBD2. Germline V gives CDR1 SNHLY, CDR2 FYNNEI. The CDR3 has 16 residues. Trimming cost V 7 bases and J 6 bases; bases outside gene matches: 15. The CDR3 DNA reads TGTGCCAGCATTCCTCAACCCGGGACTAGGGCGGATACGCAGTATTTT. This gives the protein CASIPQPGTRADTQYF.

The chain joins TRBV6-5 to TRBJ2-7, with D perhaps matching TRBD1 (6 bases). Germline CDR1 MNHEY, CDR2 SVGAGI. The CDR3 loop spans 14 amino acids. V was cut by 4 bases and J by 2 bases, with 12 bases left in between. CDR3: CASSSGQRTYEQYF. DNA of the CDR3: TGTGCCAGCAGTTCCGGACAGCGAACCTACGAGCAGTACTTC.

This clone was seen only a few times. The chain is built from TRBV14 and TRBJ1-1, with D unresolved. The V end lost 3 bases, the J end lost 0 bases, and 5 bases lay between the germline ends. Per the germline V gene, CDR1 is SGHDN and CDR2 is FVKESK. The CDR3 runs 13 residues. The CDR3, as DNA: TGTGCCAGCAGCCAGTTCGTGAACACTGAAGCTTTCTTT. It translates to CASSQFVNTEAFF.

The gene calls are TRBV25-1 and TRBJ2-7; the D gene is possibly TRBD1 (6 bases). Germline V gives CDR1 MGHDK, CDR2 SYGVNS. V lost 4 bases to trimming and J lost 4 bases, with 17 bases between them. CDR3 length equals 15 residues. This CDR3 reads CASSVQGTSGYEQYF. The CDR3 nucleotides are TGTGCCAGCAGTGTACAGGGAACCTCGGGGTACGAGCAGTACTTC.

V gene TRBV7-2 combines with J gene TRBJ1-4, with D possibly TRBD1 on 5 matching bases. V was pared by 5 bases and J by 3 bases, with 10 bases between. In germline, CDR1 is SGHTA, CDR2 FQGNSA. CDR3 length: 14 amino acids. The CDR3 is CASSRDSSNEKLFF. The CDR3 region has the DNA TGTGCCAGCAGCCGCGACAGTTCTAATGAAAAACTGTTTTTT. The variable domain in full, with the rest retrieved from reference TRBV7-2 and TRBJ1-4, is GAGVSQSPSNKVTEKGKDVELRCDPISGHTALYWYRQSLGQGLEFLIYFQGNSAPDKSGLPSDRFSAERTGGSVSTLTIQRTQQEDSAVYLCASSRDSSNEKLFFGSGTQLSVL.

This clone occurred a few times. The DNA of the CDR3 is TGTGCCAGCAGCCCCCCGGGACAGGAGGGCACTGAAGCTTTCTTT. It yields the protein CASSPPGQEGTEAFF. The genes are TRBV5-4 and TRBJ1-1; 8 bases match TRBD1. The CDR3 runs 15 residues. Looked up from germline, CDR1 is SGHNT and CDR2 is YYREEE (reference sequence). The V gene end was trimmed by 4 bases and the J gene end by 4 bases; junction bases not matched to a gene: 9. Full variable domain (remainder filled in from reference TRBV5-4 and TRBJ1-1): ETGVTQSPTHLIKTRGQQVTLRCSSQSGHNTVSWYQQALGQGPQFIFQYYREEENGRGNFPPRFSGLQFPNYSSELNVNALELDDSALYLCASSPPGQEGTEAFFGQGTRLTVV.

This chain's CDR3 is CASSRTSGSDTQYF. The CDR3 DNA follows: TGCGCCAGCAGCAGGACTAGCGGTTCAGATACGCAGTATTTT. The chain recombines TRBV5-1 with TRBJ2-3; 10 positions agree with TRBD2. Germline-derived CDR1 and CDR2 are SGHRS and YFSETQ. Trimming at V came to 4 bases and at J to 4 bases, leaving 3 bases not matched to a gene. This CDR3 has 14 residues.

With regard to this clone: An end of the junction does not agree with germline; a read error may underlie this. Other nucleotide sequences from this sample produce the same CDR3. The CDR3 DNA reads TGTGCCAGTAGCTTGGCCGCAGGTTTGGAAAAACTGTTTTTT. It specifies CASSLAAGLEKLFF. The chain carries TRBV5-6 and TRBJ1-4, with D uncertain. Germline V gives CDR1 SGHDT, CDR2 YYEEEE. The CDR3 runs to 14 residues.

This clone appeared a few times. This chain uses TRBV4-2 with TRBJ2-3, with 10 bases aligning to TRBD2. After removal of 0 bases from V and 3 bases from J, the junction contained 6 bases not matched to a gene. Germline lookup yields CDR1 LGHNA and CDR2 YNFKEQ. CDR3 length equals 17 residues. The CDR3 DNA reads as TGTGCCAGCAGCCAAGATGGCCCTAGCGGGAGTACAGATACGCAGTATTTT. This encodes CASSQDGPSGSTDTQYF.

The chain recombines TRBV19 with TRBJ2-7, with D hard to call. The V end was cut by 3 bases, the J end by 0 bases, with 9 bases between. The germline gives CDR1 LNHDA, CDR2 SQIVND (reference sequence). The CDR3 runs to 14 residues. The CDR3 spells CASSIWASSYEQYF. In nucleotides, the CDR3 is TGTGCCAGTAGTATTTGGGCAAGCTCCTACGAGCAGTACTTC.

The CDR3 loop is CASRTGLAGSYEQYF. Here the CDR3 DNA reads TGTGCCAGTAGGACTGGACTAGCGGGATCCTACGAGCAGTACTTC. J is TRBJ2-7 and V is TRBV19, with 12 bases identical to TRBD2. In germline, CDR1 is LNHDA, CDR2 SQIVND (reference sequence). The CDR3 loop spans 15 amino acids. V dropped 6 bases and J dropped 1; count of bases not matched to a gene: 4.

The chain recombines TRBV6-4 with TRBJ1-1; tentative D call: TRBD1 (6 bases). CDR3 length: 13 amino acids. V was clipped by 6 bases and J by 8 bases, with 16 bases between them. Germline CDR1 MRHNA, CDR2 SNTAGT. In nucleotides, the CDR3 is TGTGCCAGCAGGCCCCAGGGCGGGGGCGAAGCTTTCTTT. Encoded protein: CASRPQGGGEAFF.

J is TRBJ2-3 and V is TRBV6-5; D is unclear. This CDR3 is 13 amino acids long. V lost 0 bases and J 8 bases, leaving 9 bases between the germline ends. Germline V gene lookup returns CDR1 MNHEY and CDR2 SVGAGI. The DNA of the CDR3 is TGTGCCAGCAGTTACTCGGAGCGCGGTACGCAGTATTTT. Its protein is CASSYSERGTQYF.

This clone was seen only a few times. This chain uses TRBV2 with TRBJ2-3; 8 nucleotides align to TRBD2. Unmatched junction bases numbered 2, after V lost 6 bases and J lost 3 bases. The CDR3 covers 13 residues. Germline loops: CDR1 SNHLY, CDR2 FYNNEI. DNA of the CDR3: TGTGCCAGCAGGGGGACTAGTACAGATACGCAGTATTTT. Protein sequence: CASRGTSTDTQYF.

A word on this clone: The sample contains more than one DNA sequence encoding this CDR3. This chain links TRBV27 with TRBJ1-3; D uncertain. CDR1 is MNHEY and CDR2 is SMNVEV in the germline V gene (reference sequence). The CDR3 length is 16 residues. Trimming stripped 2 bases from V and 0 bases from J, with 11 bases between. The CDR3 spells CASSLRSPYSGNTIYF. In nucleotides, the CDR3 is TGTGCCAGCAGTTTACGATCTCCCTACTCTGGAAACACCATATATTTT.

This chain links TRBV30 with TRBJ2-2; 8 bases fit TRBD1. The CDR3 totals 14 residues. V was pared by 7 bases and J by 3 bases, with 7 bases of the junction left unmatched. Germline loops: CDR1 GTSNPN, CDR2 SVGIG (reference sequence). In DNA form, the CDR3 reads TGTGCCTCATCAGGGGGCTGGGACACCGGGGAGCTGTTTTTT. This gives the protein CASSGGWDTGELFF.

This chain links TRBV29-1 with TRBJ1-3; D is undetermined. This CDR3 is built from 12 residues. Trimming left V 5 bases short and J 4 bases short, with 9 bases between. Germline values: CDR1 SQVTM, CDR2 ANQGSEA. CDR3 in amino acids: CSVRSNGNTIYF. The CDR3 DNA sequence: TGCAGCGTTCGAAGCAACGGAAACACCATATATTTT.

The J gene is TRBJ2-2, the V gene TRBV4-2, with a tentative D call TRBD2 (6 bases). Germline V gene sequence: CDR1 LGHNA, CDR2 YNFKEQ. CDR3 length: 15 residues. Trimming cost V 5 bases and J 0 bases, with 10 bases left between them. CDR3 DNA: TGTGCCAGCAGCGGCGGGACCCCGAACACCGGGGAGCTGTTTTTT. This gives the protein CASSGGTPNTGELFF.